The 8 T cell receptor beta chains presented below share a single source sample, sequenced in a study of regulatory T cells. These receptors have no known antigen. The primer mix had 52 TRBV and 13 TRBJ primers. Assay: immunoSEQ multiplex PCR; the TCRdb copy retains only in-frame clones and omits some. The sample shows roughly 30,000 clones, about nine tenths of them seen only once. Study findings and constraints: In CD3G-deficient patients, conventional CD4+ T cells were enriched for hydrophobic CDR3 residues at positions 6 and 7.

Source material: conventional CD4+ T cells sorted from blood. The receptors originated from a person under 35 with CD3G deficiency.

This clone was observed a handful of times. The V and J genes are TRBV7-9 and TRBJ1-2; no clear D gene. The CDR3 consists of 13 residues. Between the trimmed V and J ends, which lost 2 bases and 3 bases, there was a span of 7 bases. Germline lookup yields CDR1 SEHNR and CDR2 FQNEAQ (reference sequence). The CDR3 DNA sequence: TGTGCCAGCAGCTTAAGGGCTGACTATGGCTACACCTTC. Its translation is CASSLRADYGYTF.

For the CDR3, the DNA is TGCGCCAGCAGCCCCGGACAGGGGTACACCGGGGAGCTGTTTTTT. Encoded protein: CASSPGQGYTGELFF. The V gene is TRBV5-1, the J gene TRBJ2-2; TRBD1 matches 9 bases. CDR3 length equals 15 residues. Germline V gene data show CDR1 as SGHRS and CDR2 as YFSETQ. V lost 4 bases, J lost 3 bases, and 4 bases stayed unmatched.

The rearrangement links TRBV19 to TRBJ2-7; possibly TRBD1 for D (5 bases). The germline V gene encodes CDR1 LNHDA and CDR2 SQIVND (reference sequence). V gave up 10 bases and J gave up 7 bases, with 14 bases separating them. CDR3 length: 11 residues. CDR3 residues: CATTWGREQYF. DNA of the CDR3: TGTGCCACTACCTGGGGCAGGGAGCAGTACTTC.

The chain's CDR3 is CASSPTGVGWGTEAFF. The CDR3 DNA sequence: TGCGCCAGCAGCCCCACAGGGGTTGGTTGGGGCACTGAAGCTTTCTTT. The rearrangement uses TRBV5-1 and TRBJ1-1, with 7 bases fitting TRBD1. This CDR3 region has 16 residues. Germline lookup yields CDR1 SGHRS and CDR2 YFSETQ. The V segment lost 4 bases and the J segment 4 bases; nucleotides outside the gene matches: 13.

The rearrangement joins TRBV30 to TRBJ1-2, with a weak D call TRBD1 (5 bases). Germline CDR1 GTSNPN, CDR2 SVGIG (reference sequence). V was pared by 1 base and J by 1 base, with 13 bases between. The CDR3 contains 15 residues. The CDR3 region is CAWSEGTEINYGYTF. The CDR3 coding sequence is TGTGCCTGGAGTGAAGGGACGGAGATTAACTATGGCTACACCTTC.

This chain uses TRBV19 with TRBJ1-5; D remains ambiguous. Germline assignment: CDR1 LNHDA and CDR2 SQIVND (reference sequence). CDR3 length equals 13 residues. V shed 3 bases and J shed 6 bases, with 9 bases lying between them. The chain's CDR3 is CASSIGPGQPQHF. CDR3 DNA sequence: TGTGCCAGTAGTATTGGGCCTGGTCAGCCCCAGCATTTT.

The chain recombines TRBV6-5 with TRBJ2-7; tentatively, D is TRBD1 (6 bases). Per the germline V gene, CDR1 is MNHEY and CDR2 is SVGAGI. CDR3 length equals 15 residues. Trimming removed 2 bases at V and 2 bases at J, with 13 bases between. The CDR3 protein is CASSYTRGQTYEQYF. CDR3 nucleotides: TGTGCCAGCAGTTACACTCGAGGACAGACCTACGAGCAGTACTTC.

The rearrangement links TRBV28 to TRBJ1-1; D gene ambiguous. This CDR3 is 15 amino acids long. Between the trimmed V and J ends, which lost 2 bases and 6 bases, there was a span of 16 bases. From germline, CDR1 is MDHEN and CDR2 SYDVKM. The DNA for the CDR3 is TGTGCCAGCAGTTTAGTGTTTAGTCGTCGGTCTGAAGCTTTCTTT. Protein product: CASSLVFSRRSEAFF.